This T cell receptor beta chain emerged from a study of OX40 agonist ivuxolimab in advanced cancers. Study information: Three patients got partial responses; one had hepatocellular carcinoma and two had cutaneous melanoma.

This CDR3 is built from 13 residues. CDR1 is SGHRS, CDR2 YFSETQ, per germline. Losses at the gene ends were 2 bases for V and 5 bases for J; bases not matched to a gene: 3. Assay used: immunoSEQ multiplex PCR; TCRdb lists only in-frame clones, some missing. The table shows just under 95,000 clones, with around 86% occurring only once. Overall study findings and caveats: People who partly responded at 0.1-3.0 mg/kg had some of the least clonal expansion seen.

As regards this clone: Its antigen is not known.

This TCR came from an adult with an advanced solid tumor such as melanoma, head and neck, liver or kidney cancer. Sequenced material: CD4+ or CD8+ T cells sorted from blood, taken in a trial of the OX40 agonist ivuxolimab. The V gene is TRBV5-1, the J gene TRBJ1-1, with 7 bases that match TRBD1. CDR3: CASSLNRGTEAFF. CDR3 nucleotides: TGCGCCAGCAGCTTAAACAGGGGTACTGAAGCTTTCTTT.